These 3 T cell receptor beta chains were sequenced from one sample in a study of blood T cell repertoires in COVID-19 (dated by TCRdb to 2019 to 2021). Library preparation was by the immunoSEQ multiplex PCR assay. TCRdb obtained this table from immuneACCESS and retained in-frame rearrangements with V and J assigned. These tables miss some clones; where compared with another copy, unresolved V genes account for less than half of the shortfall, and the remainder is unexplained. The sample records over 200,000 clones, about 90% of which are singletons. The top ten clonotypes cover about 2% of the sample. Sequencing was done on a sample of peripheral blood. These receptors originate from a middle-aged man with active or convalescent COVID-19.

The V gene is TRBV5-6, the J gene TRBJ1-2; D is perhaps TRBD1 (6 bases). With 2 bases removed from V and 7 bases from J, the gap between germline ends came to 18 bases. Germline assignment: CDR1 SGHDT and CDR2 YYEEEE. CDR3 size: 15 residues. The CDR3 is CASSFYMAGETGYTF. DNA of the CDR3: TGTGCCAGCAGCTTCTACATGGCAGGGGAGACTGGCTACACCTTC.

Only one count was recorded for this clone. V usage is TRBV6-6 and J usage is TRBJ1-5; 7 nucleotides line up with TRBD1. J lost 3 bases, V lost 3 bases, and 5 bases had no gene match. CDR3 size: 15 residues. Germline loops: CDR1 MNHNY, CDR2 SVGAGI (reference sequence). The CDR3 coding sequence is TGTGCCAGCAGTTATGTGGGACAGTACAATCAGCCCCAGCATTTT. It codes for CASSYVGQYNQPQHF.

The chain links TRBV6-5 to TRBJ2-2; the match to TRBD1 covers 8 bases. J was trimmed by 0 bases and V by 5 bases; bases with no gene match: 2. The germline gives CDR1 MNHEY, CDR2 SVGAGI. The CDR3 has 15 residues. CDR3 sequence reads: CASSPDRANTGELFF. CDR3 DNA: TGTGCCAGCAGTCCGGACAGGGCGAACACCGGGGAGCTGTTTTTT.